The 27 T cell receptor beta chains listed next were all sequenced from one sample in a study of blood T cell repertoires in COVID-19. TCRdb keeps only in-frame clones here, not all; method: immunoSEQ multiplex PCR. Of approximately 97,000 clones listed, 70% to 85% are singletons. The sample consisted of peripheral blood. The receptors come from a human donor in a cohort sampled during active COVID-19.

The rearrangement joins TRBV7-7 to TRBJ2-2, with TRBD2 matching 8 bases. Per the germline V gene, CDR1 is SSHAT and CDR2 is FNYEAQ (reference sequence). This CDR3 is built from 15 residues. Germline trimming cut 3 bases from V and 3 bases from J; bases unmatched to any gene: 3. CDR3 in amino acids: CASSLAAGDTGELFF. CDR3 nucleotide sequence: TGTGCCAGCAGCTTGGCAGCGGGAGACACCGGGGAGCTGTTTTTT.

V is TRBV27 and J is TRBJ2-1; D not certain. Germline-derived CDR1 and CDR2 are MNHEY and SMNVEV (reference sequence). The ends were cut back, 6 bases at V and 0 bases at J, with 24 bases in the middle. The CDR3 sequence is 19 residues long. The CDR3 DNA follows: TGTGCCAGCAGCCCCAGTGGTAATTCGGGTCCATACTCCTACAATGAGCAGTTCTTC. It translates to CASSPSGNSGPYSYNEQFF.

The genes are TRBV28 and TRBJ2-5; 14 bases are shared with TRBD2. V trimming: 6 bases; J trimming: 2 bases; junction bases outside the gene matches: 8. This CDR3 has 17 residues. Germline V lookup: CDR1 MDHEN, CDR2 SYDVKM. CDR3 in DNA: TGTGCCAGCAGCTTCCTTGGACTAGCGGGAGGACAAGAGACCCAGTACTTC. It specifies CASSFLGLAGGQETQYF.

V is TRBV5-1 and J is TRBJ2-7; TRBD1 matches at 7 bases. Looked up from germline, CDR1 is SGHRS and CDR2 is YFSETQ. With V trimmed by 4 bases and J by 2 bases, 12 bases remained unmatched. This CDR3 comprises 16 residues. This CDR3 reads CASSPTAGTVAYEQYF. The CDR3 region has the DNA TGCGCCAGCAGCCCCACAGCCGGGACAGTGGCCTACGAGCAGTACTTC.

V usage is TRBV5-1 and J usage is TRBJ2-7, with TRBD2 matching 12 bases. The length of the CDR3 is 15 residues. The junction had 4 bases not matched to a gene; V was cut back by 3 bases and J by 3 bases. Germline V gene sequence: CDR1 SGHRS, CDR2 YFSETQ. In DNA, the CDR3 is TGCGCCAGCAGCTGGGGACTAGCGGGCTACTACGAGCAGTACTTC. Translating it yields CASSWGLAGYYEQYF.

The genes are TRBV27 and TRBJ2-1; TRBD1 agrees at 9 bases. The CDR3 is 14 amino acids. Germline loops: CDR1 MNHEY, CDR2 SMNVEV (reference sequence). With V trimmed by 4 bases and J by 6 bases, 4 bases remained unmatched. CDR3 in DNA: TGTGCCAGCAGTTCCGGGACAGGGCCCAATGAGCAGTTCTTC. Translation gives CASSSGTGPNEQFF.

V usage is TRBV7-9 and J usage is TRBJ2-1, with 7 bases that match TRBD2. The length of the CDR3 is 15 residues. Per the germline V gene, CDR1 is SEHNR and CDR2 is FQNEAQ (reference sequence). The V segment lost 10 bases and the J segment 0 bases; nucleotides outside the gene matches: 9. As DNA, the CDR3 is TGTGCCAACCCCCCGGGGGGAAGCTCCTACAATGAGCAGTTCTTC. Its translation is CANPPGGSSYNEQFF.

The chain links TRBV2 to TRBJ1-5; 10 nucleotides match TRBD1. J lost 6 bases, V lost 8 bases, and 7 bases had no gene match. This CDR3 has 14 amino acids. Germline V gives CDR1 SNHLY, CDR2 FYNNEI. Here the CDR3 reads CASRGTGVFQPQHF. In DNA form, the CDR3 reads TGTGCCAGCCGCGGGACAGGGGTGTTTCAGCCCCAGCATTTT.

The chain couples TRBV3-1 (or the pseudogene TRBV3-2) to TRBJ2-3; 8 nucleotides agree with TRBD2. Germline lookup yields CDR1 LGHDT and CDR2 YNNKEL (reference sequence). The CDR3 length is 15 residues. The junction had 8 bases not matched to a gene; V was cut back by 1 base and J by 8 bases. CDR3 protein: CASSQVGRALGTQYF. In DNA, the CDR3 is TGTGCCAGCAGCCAAGTCGGGAGGGCCTTGGGTACGCAGTATTTT.

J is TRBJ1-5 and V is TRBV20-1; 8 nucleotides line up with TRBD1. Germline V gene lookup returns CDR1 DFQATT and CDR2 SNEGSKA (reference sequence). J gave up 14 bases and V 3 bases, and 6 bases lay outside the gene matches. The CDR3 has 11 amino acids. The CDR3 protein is CSARTGAVEHF. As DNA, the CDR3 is TGCAGTGCTAGGACAGGGGCGGTTGAGCATTTT.

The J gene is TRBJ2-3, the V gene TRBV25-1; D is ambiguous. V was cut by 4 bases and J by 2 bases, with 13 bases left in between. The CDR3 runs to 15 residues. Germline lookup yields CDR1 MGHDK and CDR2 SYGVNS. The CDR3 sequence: CASSGSLYNTDTQYF. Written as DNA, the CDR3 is TGTGCCAGCAGTGGGAGCCTGTATAACACAGATACGCAGTATTTT.

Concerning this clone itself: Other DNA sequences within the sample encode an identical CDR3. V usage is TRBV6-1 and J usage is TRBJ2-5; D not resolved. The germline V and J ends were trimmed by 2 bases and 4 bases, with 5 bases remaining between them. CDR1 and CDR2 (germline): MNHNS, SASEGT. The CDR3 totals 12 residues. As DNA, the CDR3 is TGTGCCAGCAGTGAATCGGGAGAGACCCAGTACTTC. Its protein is CASSESGETQYF.

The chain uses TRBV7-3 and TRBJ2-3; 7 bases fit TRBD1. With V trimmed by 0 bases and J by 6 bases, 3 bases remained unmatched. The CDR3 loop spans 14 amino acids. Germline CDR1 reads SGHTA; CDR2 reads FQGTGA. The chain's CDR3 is CASSLTGGLDTQYF. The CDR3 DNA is TGTGCCAGCAGCTTAACAGGGGGCCTGGATACGCAGTATTTT.

The CDR3 coding sequence is TGTGCCAGCAGCCAATACGGGTCTGAAAAACTGTTTTTT. It specifies CASSQYGSEKLFF. J is TRBJ1-4 and V is TRBV14, with no clear D. The germline V gene has CDR1 SGHDN and CDR2 FVKESK. V lost 2 bases to trimming and J lost 7 bases, with 8 bases between them. The CDR3 spans 13 residues.

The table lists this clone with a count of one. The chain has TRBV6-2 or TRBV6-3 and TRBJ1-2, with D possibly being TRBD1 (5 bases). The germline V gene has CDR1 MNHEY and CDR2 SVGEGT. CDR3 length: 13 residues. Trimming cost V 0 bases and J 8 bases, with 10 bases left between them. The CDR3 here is CASSYSTERGYTF. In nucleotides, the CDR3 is TGTGCCAGCAGTTACTCGACAGAGAGGGGCTACACCTTC.

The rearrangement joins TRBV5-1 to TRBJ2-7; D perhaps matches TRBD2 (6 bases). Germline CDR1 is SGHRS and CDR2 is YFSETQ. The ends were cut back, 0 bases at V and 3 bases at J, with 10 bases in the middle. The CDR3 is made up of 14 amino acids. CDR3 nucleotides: TGCGCCAGCAGCTTGGTTGACGGGGGCTACGAGCAGTACTTC. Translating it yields CASSLVDGGYEQYF.

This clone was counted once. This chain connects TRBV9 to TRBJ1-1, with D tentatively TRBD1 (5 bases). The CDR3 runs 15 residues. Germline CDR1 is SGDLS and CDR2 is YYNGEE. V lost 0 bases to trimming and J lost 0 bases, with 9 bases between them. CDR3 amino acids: CASSVGGGMNTEAFF. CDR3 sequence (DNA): TGTGCCAGCAGCGTAGGCGGGGGAATGAACACTGAAGCTTTCTTT.

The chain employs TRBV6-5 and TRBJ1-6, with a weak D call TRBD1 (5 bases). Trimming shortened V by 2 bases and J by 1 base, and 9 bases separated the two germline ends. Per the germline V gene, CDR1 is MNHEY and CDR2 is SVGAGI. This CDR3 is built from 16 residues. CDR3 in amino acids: CASSYGGVSYNSPLHF. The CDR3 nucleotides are TGTGCCAGCAGTTACGGAGGGGTATCCTATAATTCACCCCTCCACTTT.

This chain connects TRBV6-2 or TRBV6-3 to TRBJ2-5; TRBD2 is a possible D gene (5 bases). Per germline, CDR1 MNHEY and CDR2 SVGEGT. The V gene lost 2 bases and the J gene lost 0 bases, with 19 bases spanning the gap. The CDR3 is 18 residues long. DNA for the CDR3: TGTGCCAGCAGTTACCCGGGCGAGGGAGCGAACCACCAAGAGACCCAGTACTTC. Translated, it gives CASSYPGEGANHQETQYF.

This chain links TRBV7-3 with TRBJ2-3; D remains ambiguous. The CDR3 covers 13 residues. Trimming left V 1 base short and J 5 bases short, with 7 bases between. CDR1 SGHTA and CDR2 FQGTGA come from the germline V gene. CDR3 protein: CASSLISGDTQYF. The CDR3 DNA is TGTGCCAGCAGCTTAATCTCCGGAGATACGCAGTATTTT.

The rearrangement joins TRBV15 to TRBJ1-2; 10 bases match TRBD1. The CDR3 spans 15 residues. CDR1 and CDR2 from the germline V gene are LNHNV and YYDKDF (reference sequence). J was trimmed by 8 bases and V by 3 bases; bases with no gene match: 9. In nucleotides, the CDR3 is TGTGCCACCAGCAGCGCTAGACAGGGGGCCGGGGGCTACACCTTC. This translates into CATSSARQGAGGYTF. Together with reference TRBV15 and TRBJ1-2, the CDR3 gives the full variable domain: DAMVIQNPRYQVTQFGKPVTLSCSQTLNHNVMYWYQQKSSQAPKLLFHYYDKDFNNEADTPDNFQSRRPNTSFCFLDIRSPGLGDTAMYLCATSSARQGAGGYTFGSGTRLTVV.

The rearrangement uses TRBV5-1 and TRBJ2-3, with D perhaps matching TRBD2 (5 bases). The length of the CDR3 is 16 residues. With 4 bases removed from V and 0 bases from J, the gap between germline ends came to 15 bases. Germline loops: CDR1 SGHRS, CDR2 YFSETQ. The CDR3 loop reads CASSEGGLPSTDTQYF. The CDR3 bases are TGCGCCAGCAGCGAGGGTGGCTTACCAAGCACAGATACGCAGTATTTT.

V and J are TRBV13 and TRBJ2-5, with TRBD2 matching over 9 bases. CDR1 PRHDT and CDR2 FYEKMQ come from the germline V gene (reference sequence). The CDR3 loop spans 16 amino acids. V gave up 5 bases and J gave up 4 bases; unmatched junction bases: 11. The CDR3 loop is CASSPLDAGGRETQYF. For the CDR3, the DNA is TGTGCCAGCAGCCCTCTAGATGCGGGGGGGAGAGAGACCCAGTACTTC.

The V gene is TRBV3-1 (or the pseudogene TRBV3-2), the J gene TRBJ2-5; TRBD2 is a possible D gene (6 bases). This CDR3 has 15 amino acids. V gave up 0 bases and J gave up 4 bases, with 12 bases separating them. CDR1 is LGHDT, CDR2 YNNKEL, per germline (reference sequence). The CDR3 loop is CASSQDSGVGETQYF. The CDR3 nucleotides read TGTGCCAGCAGCCAAGATTCGGGGGTGGGAGAGACCCAGTACTTC.

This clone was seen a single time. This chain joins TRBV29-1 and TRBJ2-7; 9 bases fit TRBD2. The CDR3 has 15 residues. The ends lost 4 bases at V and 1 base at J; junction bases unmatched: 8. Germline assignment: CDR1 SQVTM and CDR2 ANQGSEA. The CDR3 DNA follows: TGCAGCGTTGGGGGACTGAGCGGGAGGTCCTACGAGCAGTACTTC. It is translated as CSVGGLSGRSYEQYF.

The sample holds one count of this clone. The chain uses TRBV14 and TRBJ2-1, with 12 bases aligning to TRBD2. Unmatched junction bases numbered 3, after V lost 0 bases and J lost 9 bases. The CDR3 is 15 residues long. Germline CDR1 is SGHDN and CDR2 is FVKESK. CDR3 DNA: TGTGCCAGCAGCCAAGAACTAGCGGGAGGACTTGAGCAGTTCTTC. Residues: CASSQELAGGLEQFF.

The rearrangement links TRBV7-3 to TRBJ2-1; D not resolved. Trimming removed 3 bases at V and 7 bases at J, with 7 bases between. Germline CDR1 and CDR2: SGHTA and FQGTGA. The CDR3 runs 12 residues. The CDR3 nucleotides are TGTGCCAGCAGCTTTTTATCTAATGAGCAGTTCTTC. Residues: CASSFLSNEQFF.